These 9 T cell receptor beta chains came from one sample sequenced in a study of vaccination effects on CD4 cells after COVID-19. No antigen has been identified for these receptors. Repertoires were generated with immunoSEQ multiplex PCR, while TCRdb's copy carries only in-frame clones and drops some. Of 25,000 to 35,000 clones in the sample, 75% to 90% were seen once. Antigen-specific CD4+ T cells expanded by the ViraFEST assay with viral peptide pools were then sequenced. Following culture for about ten days, CD4+ T cells were isolated. Participants were given two doses of BNT162b2 or mRNA-1273 vaccine. Source: CD4+ T cells from PBMCs cultured with SARS-CoV-2 spike peptides, taken after COVID-19 vaccination. The receptors stem from a human donor who received a COVID-19 vaccine. Some clones in this sample may be carry-over from other donors' samples.

The V and J genes are TRBV4-1 and TRBJ1-1; D is perhaps TRBD1 (5 bases). Trimming took off 1 base at V and 1 base at J, with 7 bases between the two ends. CDR3 length: 14 residues. Germline CDR1 is MGHRA and CDR2 is YSYEKL. CDR3 sequence (DNA): TGCGCCAGCAGCCAAGCGGACAAGAACACTGAAGCTTTCTTT. Its translation is CASSQADKNTEAFF.

This chain uses TRBV5-1 with TRBJ2-5; D is uncertain. CDR1 is SGHRS, CDR2 YFSETQ, per germline. The length of the CDR3 is 13 residues. The ends were cut back, 1 base at V and 1 base at J, with 5 bases in the middle. DNA of the CDR3: TGCGCCAGCAGCTTGACAATCCAAGAGACCCAGTACTTC. Translation: CASSLTIQETQYF.

The sample holds a few counts of this clone. The chain carries TRBV6-6 and TRBJ2-4; tentatively, D is TRBD1 or TRBD2 (5 bases each). From germline, CDR1 is MNHNY and CDR2 SVGAGI (reference sequence). This CDR3 spans 14 amino acids. V lost 6 bases and J 9 bases, leaving 18 bases between the germline ends. CDR3 nucleotide sequence: TGTGCCAGCAGGAGGGAAAGGGGTTTGGGCATTCAGTACTTC. This gives the protein CASRRERGLGIQYF.

The chain carries TRBV19 and TRBJ2-6, with TRBD1 as a possible D gene (5 bases). CDR3 length: 17 residues. Trimming shortened V by 1 base and J by 0 bases, and 10 bases separated the two germline ends. Germline assignment: CDR1 LNHDA and CDR2 SQIVND (reference sequence). The CDR3 loop is CASSIGTLNSGANVLTF. The CDR3 DNA sequence: TGTGCCAGTAGTATAGGGACATTGAACTCTGGGGCCAACGTCCTGACTTTC.

The rearrangement links TRBV6-5 to TRBJ1-5; unclear D gene. Germline CDR1 and CDR2: MNHEY and SVGAGI. V was shortened by 6 bases and J by 0 bases, with 12 bases between the two germline ends. The CDR3 extends over 15 amino acids. The CDR3, as DNA: TGTGCCAGCAGGACCGGACTGATTAGCAATCAGCCCCAGCATTTT. This gives the protein CASRTGLISNQPQHF.

The chain links TRBV7-7 to TRBJ2-3; 8 bases line up with TRBD1. Germline values: CDR1 SSHAT, CDR2 FNYEAQ (reference sequence). The CDR3 loop spans 13 amino acids. J was trimmed by 8 bases and V by 5 bases; bases with no gene match: 6. The CDR3 loop is CASSRTGFGTQYF. The CDR3 region has the DNA TGTGCCAGCAGCCGGACAGGGTTTGGTACGCAGTATTTT.

The table lists this clone with a count of one. The rearrangement joins TRBV18 to TRBJ2-2, with 9 positions matching TRBD1. Germline trimming cut 3 bases from V and 0 bases from J; bases unmatched to any gene: 2. Per the germline V gene, CDR1 is KGHSH and CDR2 is LQKENI. The CDR3 extends over 16 amino acids. The CDR3 DNA reads as TGTGCCAGCTCACCCAGGACAGGGGCGAACACCGGGGAGCTGTTTTTT. Translating gives CASSPRTGANTGELFF.

The gene calls are TRBV5-1 and TRBJ2-3; 10 bases are a match to TRBD1. Germline CDR1 reads SGHRS; CDR2 reads YFSETQ. CDR3 size: 14 residues. J lost 6 bases, V lost 4 bases, and 5 bases had no gene match. The CDR3 coding sequence is TGCGCCAGCAGCCTGACAGGGGGCGAGGATACGCAGTATTTT. It codes for CASSLTGGEDTQYF.

The chain combines TRBV29-1 with TRBJ1-2; no definite D call. Per the germline V gene, CDR1 is SQVTM and CDR2 is ANQGSEA. V lost 3 bases and J lost 0, with 8 bases in between. This CDR3 spans 13 amino acids. CDR3 sequence reads: CSVDKLANYGYTF. CDR3 DNA: TGCAGCGTTGATAAGTTAGCTAACTATGGCTACACCTTC.